Given below is one T cell receptor beta chain in context. These data are taken from a study of blood T cell repertoires in COVID-19. Data came from immunoSEQ multiplex PCR; TCRdb stores just in-frame clones and leaves some out. Of 100,000 to 150,000 clones in the sample, about 89% were seen once. The CDR3 is made up of 14 amino acids. The V and J ends lost 2 bases and 4 bases respectively, with 12 bases between them. Per germline, CDR1 SGHTA and CDR2 FQGNSA. This clonotype was sampled from a man aged 60 to 69 with COVID-19, enrolled during active disease. Sequences were obtained from peripheral blood. V usage is TRBV7-2 and J usage is TRBJ2-7; D uncertain. The CDR3 region has the DNA TGTGCCAGCAGCTTAAAGAGTACCGAGTACGAGCAGTACTTC. This sequence encodes CASSLKSTEYEQYF.